These T cell receptor beta chains were read from a single sample in a study of blood T cells in healthy people across ages. TCRdb passed the 5' RACE reads through MiXCR, listing each CDR3 protein once. The sample holds hundreds of thousands of distinct CDR3 sequences; roughly 50% are singletons and the top ten take about 20%. Sequenced: blood. The receptor set was obtained from a man younger than 40 in good health. CDR3s include the opening cysteine and the closing phenylalanine or tryptophan. The D gene is left open where the match is weak. Size tells how often a clone was seen (once, few, many) or the class of an expanded clone, and some rows leave it out.

v_call	d_call	j_call	clone_size	cdr3_nt	cdr3_aa
TRBV18	NA	TRBJ1-5	few	TGTGCCAGCTCACCACAAGGGGCCTCCAATCAGCCCCAGCATTTT	CASSPQGASNQPQHF
TRBV10-1	NA	TRBJ2-7	few	TGCGCCAGCAGTGGACCCGGACTAAACGAGCAGTACTTC	CASSGPGLNEQYF
TRBV10-3	NA	TRBJ1-2	NA	TGTGCCATCAGTGAGAACTATTCTGTGGGCTACACCTTC	CAISENYSVGYTF
TRBV6-5	NA	TRBJ1-1	NA	TGTGCCAGCACCGGACCGAACACTGAAGCTTTCTTT	CASTGPNTEAFF
TRBV6-2/TRBV6-3	TRBD1	TRBJ2-1	NA	TGTGCCAGTGATAAGGGGGCCTACCGGGACACTCAAGAGACCCAGTTCTTC	CASDKGAYRDTQETQFF
TRBV7-2	NA	TRBJ2-4	few	TGTGCCAGCAGCCCGCCAAGGATAGCCAAAAACATTCAGTACTTC	CASSPPRIAKNIQYF
TRBV7-2	NA	TRBJ2-4	few	TGTGCCAGCAGCTTAGGCATAAATCCAGGGTCGATGAACATTCAGTACTTC	CASSLGINPGSMNIQYF
TRBV10-3	TRBD2	TRBJ2-7	NA	TGTGCCATCAGTGCTACTAGCGGGAAATACGAGCAGTACTTC	CAISATSGKYEQYF
TRBV7-8	NA	TRBJ2-1	NA	TGTGCCAGCAGCTTAAGCCCCTTGGGTGAGCAGTTCTTC	CASSLSPLGEQFF
TRBV11-2	TRBD2	TRBJ2-1	NA	TGTGCCAGCAGCTTAGCCCTAAGCGGGGGCTCCTACAATGAGCAGTTCTTC	CASSLALSGGSYNEQFF
TRBV20-1	TRBD2	TRBJ2-3	NA	TGCAGTGCTAGCCACAATAGCGGGGGTACCACAGATACGCAGTATTTT	CSASHNSGGTTDTQYF
TRBV7-9	TRBD2	TRBJ2-1	NA	TGTGCCAGCAGCTTAGGCGGGGGGGCCTTTGAGCAGTTCTTC	CASSLGGGAFEQFF
TRBV4-2	TRBD1	TRBJ2-5	NA	TGTGCCAGCAGCCCCGTAGGGACAGGGATTTCGGAGACCCAGTACTTC	CASSPVGTGISETQYF
TRBV15	TRBD1	TRBJ2-4	NA	TGTGCCACCAGCAGGGAGGGACAGGTTCAGGAGCAGTACTTC	CATSREGQVQEQYF
TRBV2	NA	TRBJ1-2	NA	TGTGCCAGCAGTGAAGATGTATTTGGCTACACCTTC	CASSEDVFGYTF
TRBV7-2	NA	TRBJ2-7	NA	TGTGCCAGCAGCTTGGGTATCGAGCAGTACTTC	CASSLGIEQYF
TRBV12-3/TRBV12-4	NA	TRBJ2-3	many	TGTGCCAGCAGTTTCAGGGGGGGCGCAGATACGCAGTATTTT	CASSFRGGADTQYF
TRBV9	TRBD2	TRBJ2-7	few	TGTGCCAGCAGCCCAAGGACTAGCGGGGGGAATGAGCAGTACTTC	CASSPRTSGGNEQYF
TRBV7-2	NA	TRBJ2-6	once	TGTGCCAGCAGACGATCCAGCCGCTCTGGGGCCAACGTCCTGACTTTC	CASRRSSRSGANVLTF
TRBV19	NA	TRBJ1-5	once	TGTGCCAGTAGTATAGAGGTGAATCAGCCCCAGCATTTT	CASSIEVNQPQHF
TRBV6-6	NA	TRBJ1-1	NA	TGTGCCAGTACCCAACAGGAGAACACTGAAGCTTTCTTT	CASTQQENTEAFF
TRBV28	NA	TRBJ2-7	NA	TGTGCCAGCATGGGGACCGGGGACTACGAGCAGTACTTC	CASMGTGDYEQYF
TRBV20-1	NA	TRBJ2-5	NA	TGCAGTGCTACCTCTCGCGATGGGGGTACCCAGTACTTC	CSATSRDGGTQYF
TRBV7-2	TRBD1	TRBJ2-3	NA	TGTGCCAGCAGCCCGACAGGGGCAAGAGATACGCAGTATTTT	CASSPTGARDTQYF
TRBV29-1	NA	TRBJ1-4	few	TGCAGCGTTGAGTGGGCACAGTCGAATGAAAAACTGTTTTTT	CSVEWAQSNEKLFF